This paragraph reports one T cell receptor (beta chain). Stated time point: newly diagnosed GD, antithyroid drugs for less than 3 months. Extracted RNA from PBMCs served as the source of the TCR library. The sample belongs to a study of regulatory T cells in long-lasting Graves disease. Construction of the TCR beta libraries employed iRepertoire HTBI primers in conjunction with Arm-PCR of CDR3 regions. TCRdb analysed the multiplex PCR reads with MiXCR anew, one entry per CDR3 protein. The table has almost 450,000 distinct CDR3 sequences, over 15% seen once. The CDR3 extends over 12 amino acids. Looked up from germline, CDR1 is MGHDK and CDR2 is SYGVNS. Deletions cut 11 bases from V and 0 bases from J, with 9 bases between. Separately, the same data were catalogued under a study of T cells in Graves' hyperthyroidism and ophthalmopathy.

This TCR came from a woman aged 30 to 39 with Graves disease. The sample here was peripheral blood mononuclear cells (PBMCs), taken at new diagnosis, from a patient treated with antithyroid drugs. The chain carries TRBV25-1 and TRBJ2-3; no reliable D call. This CDR3 is CASGPSTDTQYF. The CDR3 DNA reads TGTGCCTCCGGGCCAAGCACAGATACGCAGTATTTT.